A single sample is the source of the 32 T cell receptor beta chains below, sequenced in a study of blood T cell repertoires in COVID-19. Here immunoSEQ multiplex PCR was the method, and the copy in TCRdb shows in-frame clones only, minus some. This repertoire shows roughly 120,000 clones, about 70% found once; its top ten account for 6.5% to 8.5%. Sequencing was carried out using peripheral blood. The source of these receptors is a woman in her fifties or sixties with acute or convalescent COVID-19.

The V and J genes are TRBV24-1 and TRBJ1-5; D gene ambiguous. Per the germline V gene, CDR1 is KGHDR and CDR2 is SFDVKD. The V and J ends lost 6 bases and 4 bases respectively, with 9 bases between them. The CDR3 totals 13 residues. The CDR3 reads CATSTAGNQPQHF. DNA for the CDR3: TGTGCCACCAGTACCGCGGGGAATCAGCCCCAGCATTTT.

The chain uses TRBV25-1 and TRBJ1-6; TRBD1 agrees at 10 bases. V was pared by 5 bases and J by 8 bases, with 6 bases of the junction left unmatched. The CDR3 has 15 amino acids. In germline, CDR1 is MGHDK, CDR2 SYGVNS. CDR3 sequence reads: CASSRRTGGDSPLHF. CDR3 DNA sequence: TGTGCCAGCAGTCGTAGGACAGGGGGGGATTCACCCCTCCACTTT.

This clone was picked up a small number of times. The chain joins TRBV5-1 to TRBJ2-7, with D possibly being TRBD2 (6 bases). The CDR3 loop spans 14 amino acids. V lost 4 bases, J lost 6 bases, and 17 bases lay in between. Germline V gene data show CDR1 as SGHRS and CDR2 as YFSETQ. CDR3 nucleotide sequence: TGCGCCAGCAGCCCAGCCCTCGGGGGTGGCGAGCAGTACTTC. Translating gives CASSPALGGGEQYF.

The chain joins TRBV15 to TRBJ2-3; 7 nucleotides align to TRBD2. V gave up 0 bases and J gave up 3 bases; unmatched junction bases: 9. Germline loops: CDR1 LNHNV, CDR2 YYDKDF (reference sequence). The CDR3 is 17 residues long. CDR3 residues: CATSRDSRASGTDTQYF. The CDR3 bases are TGTGCCACCAGCAGAGATAGCAGGGCTAGCGGTACAGATACGCAGTATTTT.

V is TRBV7-2 and J is TRBJ1-2; the match to TRBD1 covers 10 bases. J lost 6 bases, V lost 4 bases, and 11 bases had no gene match. This CDR3 spans 16 amino acids. The germline CDR1 and CDR2 sequences are SGHTA and FQGNSA. The CDR3 sequence is CASSSRDRGRVDGYTF. In nucleotides, the CDR3 is TGTGCCAGCAGCTCCCGGGACAGGGGACGGGTGGATGGCTACACCTTC.

The gene calls are TRBV5-1 and TRBJ1-1, with TRBD1 matching over 7 bases. The CDR3 runs 17 residues. The V and J ends lost 0 bases and 3 bases, in that order; junction bases with no gene match: 11. Germline loops: CDR1 SGHRS, CDR2 YFSETQ. DNA of the CDR3: TGCGCCAGCAGCTTGGCCGCGACAGGGCGGTTTGACACTGAAGCTTTCTTT. Translation gives CASSLAATGRFDTEAFF.

The V and J genes are TRBV20-1 and TRBJ2-1; 7 bases fit TRBD2. The CDR3 length is 11 residues. The trim removed 5 bases at V and 8 bases at J, leaving 3 bases unmatched. Germline CDR1 is DFQATT and CDR2 is SNEGSKA (reference sequence). CDR3 amino acids: CSAAREDEQFF. The CDR3 coding sequence is TGCAGTGCTGCCCGGGAGGATGAGCAGTTCTTC.

This clone was detected ten times or more. The chain uses TRBV6-5 and TRBJ1-2; D remains unclear. The germline V gene encodes CDR1 MNHEY and CDR2 SVGAGI. The CDR3 extends over 13 amino acids. Trimming shortened V by 4 bases and J by 2 bases, and 8 bases separated the two germline ends. The CDR3 protein is CASSSEPNYGYTF. CDR3 sequence (DNA): TGTGCCAGCAGTTCCGAGCCCAACTATGGCTACACCTTC.

The chain links TRBV21-1 to TRBJ2-5; TRBD2, the table's D call, lacks a check against the DNA. TRBV21-1 is shown as a pseudogene. The length of the CDR3 is 19 residues. For the CDR3, the DNA is TGTGCCAGCAGCACTCGCCACCAAGTCCTAAGCCCCCACCAAGAGACCCAGTACTTC. Protein sequence: CASSTRHQVLSPHQETQYF.

The CDR3 protein is CASSLTSGSYNEQFF. The CDR3 region has the DNA TGTGCCAGCAGCCTGACTAGTGGGTCCTACAATGAGCAGTTCTTC. V is TRBV11-1 and J is TRBJ2-1; D is possibly TRBD2 (6 bases). The germline V gene has CDR1 SGHAT and CDR2 FQDESV (reference sequence). The CDR3 totals 15 residues. V lost 5 bases, J lost 1 base, and 12 bases lay in between. Full variable domain (rest looked up from reference TRBV11-1 and TRBJ2-1): EAEVAQSPRYKITEKSQAVAFWCDPISGHATLYWYRQILGQGPELLVQFQDESVVDDSQLPKDRFSAERLKGVDSTLKIQPAELGDSAMYLCASSLTSGSYNEQFFGPGTRLTVL.

The chain recombines TRBV28 with TRBJ1-4; D is perhaps TRBD1 (6 bases). The CDR3 length is 15 residues. Trimming took 2 bases from V and 4 from J, leaving 11 bases between them. Per the germline V gene, CDR1 is MDHEN and CDR2 is SYDVKM. The CDR3 spells CASSLGGKRNEKLFF. The CDR3 DNA sequence: TGTGCCAGCAGTTTAGGGGGCAAGCGTAATGAAAAACTGTTTTTT. The complete variable domain, with remaining parts taken from reference TRBV28 and TRBJ1-4, reads DVKVTQSSRYLVKRTGEKVFLECVQDMDHENMFWYRQDPGLGLRLIYFSYDVKMKEKGDIPEGYSVSREKKERFSLILESASTNQTSMYLCASSLGGKRNEKLFFGSGTQLSVL.

This clone appeared once. V usage is TRBV21-1 and J usage is TRBJ1-1. TRBV21-1 is described as a pseudogene. The CDR3 is 14 residues long. CDR3 in DNA: TGTGCCAGCAGCTTAAGAGCTAGAAACACTGAAGCTTTCTTT. It is translated as CASSLRARNTEAFF.

This chain links TRBV2 with TRBJ1-4, with D tentatively TRBD1 (5 bases). The CDR3 is made up of 14 amino acids. Between the trimmed V and J ends, which lost 4 bases and 8 bases, there was a span of 14 bases. Germline lookup yields CDR1 SNHLY and CDR2 FYNNEI. This CDR3 reads CASSGVGEEEKLFF. The DNA of the CDR3 is TGTGCCAGCAGTGGAGTGGGGGAGGAAGAAAAACTGTTTTTT.

This clone was counted only a few times. The gene calls are TRBV4-1 and TRBJ2-6; TRBD1 agrees at 8 bases. The V gene end was trimmed by 3 bases and the J gene end by 2 bases; junction bases not matched to a gene: 9. Germline CDR1 and CDR2: MGHRA and YSYEKL. The CDR3 sequence is 18 residues long. The CDR3 DNA sequence: TGCGCCAGCAGCCAGGACAGGGTAGTTACGGCTGGGGCCAACGTCCTGACTTTC. It translates to CASSQDRVVTAGANVLTF.

The CDR3 DNA sequence: TGTGCCAGCAGTTTTCAGGACAGGGTGGTTTGGGGGGAGCTGTTTTTT. It codes for CASSFQDRVVWGELFF. The V and J genes are TRBV28 and TRBJ2-2; 8 bases are shared with TRBD1. The CDR3 is 16 amino acids. V was clipped by 3 bases and J by 8 bases; unmatched bases: 11. Germline CDR1 is MDHEN and CDR2 is SYDVKM.

V usage is TRBV9 and J usage is TRBJ2-6; 8 bases fit TRBD1. Per germline, CDR1 SGDLS and CDR2 YYNGEE. This CDR3 has 17 amino acids. Trimming at V came to 7 bases and at J to 2 bases, leaving 11 bases not matched to a gene. The CDR3 loop reads CASRPGQVVTGANVLTF. In nucleotides, the CDR3 is TGTGCCAGCCGACCGGGACAGGTGGTGACTGGGGCCAACGTCCTGACTTTC.

The chain employs TRBV7-8 and TRBJ2-5; 8 positions match TRBD1. Germline CDR1 is SGHVS and CDR2 is FQNEAQ. J gave up 4 bases and V 3 bases, and 4 bases lay outside the gene matches. The CDR3 consists of 14 residues. DNA of the CDR3: TGTGCCAGCAGCTTCGGACAGGGCGGAGAGACCCAGTACTTC. This codes for CASSFGQGGETQYF.

In this sample, this clone turned up once. The V gene is TRBV5-1, the J gene TRBJ2-7, with TRBD1 identical over 8 bases. With 3 bases clipped from V and 3 bases from J, the junction kept 8 bases outside the gene matches. Germline CDR1 and CDR2: SGHRS and YFSETQ. The CDR3 is 15 residues long. CDR3: CASSSGRGTGYEQYF. CDR3 DNA: TGCGCCAGCAGCTCGGGACGCGGGACAGGCTACGAGCAGTACTTC.

Details on this clone: Other DNA sequences in the sample encode the same CDR3. The genes are TRBV9 and TRBJ1-3; TRBD1 matches 8 bases. Germline CDR1 reads SGDLS; CDR2 reads YYNGEE. V lost 4 bases to trimming and J lost 2 bases; unmatched junction nucleotides: 5. CDR3 length: 15 amino acids. DNA for the CDR3: TGTGCCAGCAGCCCACGACAGGGGACTGGAAACACCATATATTTT. The encoded protein is CASSPRQGTGNTIYF.

This clone occurred a few times. The V gene is TRBV10-3, the J gene TRBJ1-1, with 7 bases identical to TRBD1. Looked up from germline, CDR1 is ENHRY and CDR2 is SYGVKD. CDR3 size: 12 residues. The J segment lost 10 bases and the V segment lost 6 bases, leaving 8 bases of the junction unmatched. The CDR3 DNA reads as TGTGCCATCAGCTCTGACAGGGCGGCAGCTTTCTTT. Translation gives CAISSDRAAAFF.

The V and J genes are TRBV7-2 and TRBJ1-2; no definite D call. Trimming removed 3 bases at V and 8 bases at J, with 10 bases between. Germline CDR1 is SGHTA and CDR2 is FQGNSA. The CDR3 length is 12 residues. CDR3: CASSLGGLGYTF. In nucleotides, the CDR3 is TGTGCCAGCAGCTTGGGAGGGTTGGGCTACACCTTC.

This clone has more than one count but fewer than ten. V usage is TRBV5-1 and J usage is TRBJ2-2; a weak D match, TRBD1 (6 bases). Germline V gene sequence: CDR1 SGHRS, CDR2 YFSETQ. Deletions cut 8 bases from V and 2 bases from J, with 16 bases between. The CDR3 sequence is 15 residues long. The DNA for the CDR3 is TGCGCCAGTAAGACGGACAGTATAAACACCGGGGAGCTGTTTTTT. This translates into CASKTDSINTGELFF. Drawing the rest from reference TRBV5-1 and TRBJ2-2, the complete variable domain is KAGVTQTPRYLIKTRGQQVTLSCSPISGHRSVSWYQQTPGQGLQFLFEYFSETQRNKGNFPGRFSGRQFSNSRSEMNVSTLELGDSALYLCASKTDSINTGELFFGEGSRLTVL.

V is TRBV5-6 and J is TRBJ1-2; perhaps TRBD1 as D (5 bases). Germline CDR1 reads SGHDT; CDR2 reads YYEEEE. CDR3 length equals 11 residues. The V end lost 7 bases, the J end lost 6 bases, and 10 bases lay between the germline ends. CDR3: CASEAGNGYTF. In DNA, the CDR3 is TGTGCCAGCGAAGCAGGGAATGGCTACACCTTC.

The CDR3 region is CASSLSGEHPNEQFF. The CDR3 DNA is TGCGCCAGCAGCTTATCGGGGGAACACCCCAATGAGCAGTTCTTC. The V and J genes are TRBV5-1 and TRBJ2-1; D is perhaps TRBD2 (6 bases). Looked up from germline, CDR1 is SGHRS and CDR2 is YFSETQ. The ends were cut back, 2 bases at V and 6 bases at J, with 15 bases in the middle. The CDR3 consists of 15 residues.

This chain uses TRBV11-3 with TRBJ1-1; D remains ambiguous. The germline V and J ends were trimmed by 1 base and 6 bases, with 9 bases remaining between them. Looked up from germline, CDR1 is SGHNT and CDR2 is YENEEA. CDR3 length: 13 residues. The CDR3 DNA follows: TGTGCCAGCAGCTTAGCTTGGCGGTCTGAAGCTTTCTTT. This gives the protein CASSLAWRSEAFF.

The J gene is TRBJ1-6, the V gene TRBV24-1, with 12 bases lining up with TRBD1. CDR1 is KGHDR, CDR2 SFDVKD, per germline. With 2 bases clipped from V and 9 bases from J, the junction kept 4 bases outside the gene matches. The CDR3 is made up of 16 amino acids. CDR3 nucleotide sequence: TGTGCCACCAGTGATTCGGGACAGGGGGCGAGTTCACCCCTCCACTTT. It encodes CATSDSGQGASSPLHF.

This clone was counted only a few times. The chain links TRBV5-6 to TRBJ1-3, with unresolved D. Trimming removed 0 bases at V and 4 bases at J, with 2 bases between. Germline V CDR1 and CDR2: SGHDT, YYEEEE. The CDR3 is made up of 12 amino acids. Here the CDR3 reads CASSLAGNTIYF. The CDR3 DNA reads as TGTGCCAGCAGCTTGGCGGGAAACACCATATATTTT.

This clone was detected once. The chain links TRBV2 to TRBJ1-2, with a weak D call TRBD1 (6 bases). Trimming removed 2 bases from V and 7 bases from J, with 17 bases in between. The CDR3 has 15 residues. Germline values: CDR1 SNHLY, CDR2 FYNNEI. In DNA form, the CDR3 reads TGTGCCAGCAGTGAACTTTTAGGCTGGACAGTTGGCTACACCTTC. Its translation: CASSELLGWTVGYTF.

For the CDR3, the DNA is TGTGCCAGCAGCTTAGATTCTCACTATGGCTACACCTTC. It is translated as CASSLDSHYGYTF. The V gene is TRBV7-2, the J gene TRBJ1-2, with unresolved D. V gave up 1 base and J gave up 3 bases, with 6 bases separating them. The CDR3 runs to 13 residues. The germline V gene has CDR1 SGHTA and CDR2 FQGNSA.

The chain carries TRBV3-1 (or the pseudogene TRBV3-2) and TRBJ2-2; TRBD1 might be the D (6 bases). Trimming removed 2 bases at V and 5 bases at J, with 12 bases between. Germline assignment: CDR1 LGHDT and CDR2 YNNKEL (reference sequence). The CDR3 runs 15 residues. DNA of the CDR3: TGTGCCAGCAGCCAAACGGTCAGGGGAACCGGGGAGCTGTTTTTT. Protein sequence: CASSQTVRGTGELFF.

The chain links TRBV18 to TRBJ2-1; 8 bases map to TRBD1. V lost 4 bases, J lost 8 bases, and 10 bases stayed unmatched. Germline assignment: CDR1 KGHSH and CDR2 LQKENI. CDR3 size: 15 residues. CDR3: CASSRDRGWGDEQFF. CDR3 in DNA: TGTGCCAGCTCACGAGACAGGGGTTGGGGCGATGAGCAGTTCTTC.

The genes are TRBV19 and TRBJ2-7, with 10 bases identical to TRBD1. The V and J ends lost 10 bases and 3 bases, in that order; junction bases with no gene match: 12. The CDR3 contains 15 residues. The V gene's germline CDR1 is LNHDA and CDR2 SQIVND (reference sequence). The CDR3 DNA follows: TGTGCCACCTCCCTATCGGGACAGGGGAACTACGAGCAGTACTTC. Translating gives CATSLSGQGNYEQYF.